A single sample gave rise to the 17 T cell receptor beta chains below, sequenced in a study of cytomegalovirus exposure and HLA in healthy donors. PCR was performed using 60 Vbeta and 13 Jbeta primers. TCRdb's copy holds only in-frame clones and misses some; the assay was immunoSEQ multiplex PCR. The table records some 120,000 clones, roughly 63% of them present only once. The source material was PBMCs. The receptors here all came from a man under 40 in good health and CMV-seropositive.

The chain links TRBV7-8 to TRBJ2-7, with TRBD2 matching over 10 bases. The V gene end was trimmed by 7 bases and the J gene end by 2 bases; junction bases not matched to a gene: 8. CDR1 is SGHVS, CDR2 FQNEAQ, per germline. This CDR3 has 15 amino acids. The CDR3 reads CASTSPSGSPYEQYF. Written as DNA, the CDR3 is TGTGCCAGCACTTCCCCTAGCGGGAGTCCCTACGAGCAGTACTTC.

As regards this clone: The same CDR3 can be traced to other DNA sequences in this sample. The chain uses TRBV6-5 and TRBJ1-5, with 8 bases fitting TRBD1. The germline CDR1 and CDR2 sequences are MNHEY and SVGAGI. Trimming took 6 bases from V and 7 from J; bases not matched to a gene: 11. This CDR3 has 15 residues. As DNA, the CDR3 is TGTGCCAGCAGCGGACAGGGATTCGTCAACCAGCCCCAGCATTTT. This encodes CASSGQGFVNQPQHF.

The chain recombines TRBV20-1 with TRBJ2-7, with a possible D match to TRBD2 (5 bases). With 3 bases removed from V and 3 bases from J, the gap between germline ends came to 6 bases. The CDR3 sequence is 11 residues long. Per the germline V gene, CDR1 is DFQATT and CDR2 is SNEGSKA (reference sequence). CDR3 sequence: CSASGDYEQYF. In nucleotides, the CDR3 is TGCAGTGCTAGCGGGGACTACGAGCAGTACTTC.

The V and J genes are TRBV7-8 and TRBJ1-5, with 10 bases fitting TRBD1. Germline CDR1 is SGHVS and CDR2 is FQNEAQ. The length of the CDR3 is 17 residues. V trimming: 0 bases; J trimming: 5 bases; junction bases outside the gene matches: 7. CDR3 bases: TGTGCCAGCAGCTTAGCGTTGGGACAGGGGATGTATCAGCCCCAGCATTTT. Translating gives CASSLALGQGMYQPQHF.

To note about this clone: Its ends do not fully match the called genes, so a read error is possible. This rearrangement joins TRBV7-9 to TRBJ2-2, with D possibly matching TRBD1 (6 bases). The CDR3 consists of 16 residues. In germline, CDR1 is SEHNR, CDR2 FQNEAQ (reference sequence). The CDR3 is CSSSLALPRGTGELFF. CDR3 nucleotide sequence: TGTTCCAGCAGCTTAGCGCTGCCCAGGGGCACCGGGGAGCTGTTTTTT. Full variable domain (outside the CDR3, taken from reference TRBV7-9 and TRBJ2-2): DTGVSQNPRHKITKRGQNVTFRCDPISEHNRLYWYRQTLGQGPEFLTYFQNEAQLEKSRLLSDRFSAERPKGSFSTLEIQRTEQGDSAMYLCSSSLALPRGTGELFFGEGSRLTVL.

This clone was counted between two and nine times. This sequence joins TRBV10-3 and TRBJ2-7, with TRBD1 matching over 9 bases. J was trimmed by 2 bases and V by 10 bases; bases with no gene match: 9. Germline CDR1 and CDR2: ENHRY and SYGVKD. This CDR3 comprises 14 residues. The CDR3 here is CATRETGGTYEQYF. CDR3 nucleotide sequence: TGTGCCACAAGGGAGACAGGGGGGACCTACGAGCAGTACTTC.

V usage is TRBV9 and J usage is TRBJ2-7, with 9 bases aligning to TRBD2. With 0 bases clipped from V and 4 bases from J, the junction kept 11 bases outside the gene matches. The germline V gene encodes CDR1 SGDLS and CDR2 YYNGEE. The CDR3 is 17 residues long. CDR3 nucleotide sequence: TGTGCCAGCAGCGTAGGTCCGGGCGGGAGGGCCTTTTACGAGCAGTACTTC. It yields the protein CASSVGPGGRAFYEQYF. Filled out from reference TRBV9 and TRBJ2-7, the complete variable domain reads DSGVTQTPKHLITATGQRVTLRCSPRSGDLSVYWYQQSLDQGLQFLIQYYNGEERAKGNILERFSAQQFPDLHSELNLSSLELGDSALYFCASSVGPGGRAFYEQYFGPGTRLTVT.

The rearrangement uses TRBV7-2 and TRBJ1-2; the match to TRBD1 covers 7 bases. Per germline, CDR1 SGHTA and CDR2 FQGNSA. This CDR3 spans 18 amino acids. With 4 bases clipped from V and 0 bases from J, the junction kept 14 bases outside the gene matches. The CDR3 region has the DNA TGTGCCAGCAGCTACCAGGACAGGCTTTATATAGCTAACTATGGCTACACCTTC. Its translation: CASSYQDRLYIANYGYTF.

This rearrangement joins TRBV7-9 to TRBJ2-2; D is perhaps TRBD2 (5 bases). The CDR3 is 11 amino acids. CDR1 SEHNR and CDR2 FQNEAQ come from the germline V gene (reference sequence). Between the trimmed V and J ends, which lost 7 bases and 9 bases, there was a span of 9 bases. CDR3 protein: CASTPGRELFF. The CDR3 region has the DNA TGTGCCAGCACCCCGGGGAGGGAGCTGTTTTTT.

The chain carries TRBV2 and TRBJ1-2, with 11 bases identical to TRBD1. Germline lookup yields CDR1 SNHLY and CDR2 FYNNEI. This CDR3 contains 14 residues. The trim removed 6 bases at V and 2 bases at J, leaving 2 bases unmatched. CDR3 in DNA: TGTGCCAGCAGGTGGACAGGGGGCAACTATGGCTACACCTTC. Amino acid sequence: CASRWTGGNYGYTF.

The rearrangement joins TRBV7-9 to TRBJ2-7, with 7 positions matching TRBD2. V lost 5 bases to trimming and J lost 6 bases; unmatched junction nucleotides: 7. Germline-derived CDR1 and CDR2 are SEHNR and FQNEAQ (reference sequence). The CDR3 spans 13 residues. CDR3 in DNA: TGTGCCAGCAGCAGTGGGGGGGGGACCGAGCAGTACTTC. Residues: CASSSGGGTEQYF.

J is TRBJ2-1 and V is TRBV5-1, with 11 bases identical to TRBD2. Trimming removed 4 bases from V and 6 bases from J; junction bases left unmatched: 12. Looked up from germline, CDR1 is SGHRS and CDR2 is YFSETQ. The CDR3 runs to 17 residues. CDR3: CASSPLAGGPPGNEQFF. CDR3 DNA: TGCGCCAGCAGCCCGCTAGCGGGAGGCCCCCCGGGCAATGAGCAGTTCTTC.

The rearrangement uses TRBV5-1 and TRBJ2-1; possible D gene TRBD2, 7 bases. This CDR3 spans 13 amino acids. The germline V and J ends were trimmed by 0 bases and 9 bases, with 10 bases remaining between them. Germline CDR1 and CDR2: SGHRS and YFSETQ. CDR3 sequence: CASSLGGGGEQFF. CDR3 in DNA: TGCGCCAGCAGCTTGGGGGGGGGCGGTGAGCAGTTCTTC.

This clone appeared once. The CDR3 coding sequence is TGTGCCAGCAGCGTGGGACTAGCGGGAACCACAGATACGCAGTATTTT. This encodes CASSVGLAGTTDTQYF. The chain joins TRBV2 to TRBJ2-3; 13 positions agree with TRBD2. Germline V CDR1 and CDR2: SNHLY, FYNNEI. The CDR3 loop spans 16 amino acids. Trimming took 6 bases from V and 2 from J; bases not matched to a gene: 5. Together with reference TRBV2 and TRBJ2-3, the CDR3 gives the full variable domain: EPEVTQTPSHQVTQMGQEVILRCVPISNHLYFYWYRQILGQKVEFLVSFYNNEISEKSEIFDDQFSVERPDGSNFTLKIRSTKLEDSAMYFCASSVGLAGTTDTQYFGPGTRLTVL.

This clone has only a few counts. This chain uses TRBV19 with TRBJ2-2; 8 nucleotides agree with TRBD2. The germline V gene encodes CDR1 LNHDA and CDR2 SQIVND (reference sequence). This CDR3 is 18 amino acids long. V shed 7 bases, J shed 0 bases, and the junction held 13 bases outside the gene matches. The CDR3 is CASTPWGIAGSNTGELFF. DNA of the CDR3: TGTGCCAGTACCCCTTGGGGTATAGCGGGATCGAACACCGGGGAGCTGTTTTTT.

This clone was seen only a few times. This chain connects TRBV5-1 to TRBJ1-2; 7 positions agree with TRBD1. Germline V lookup: CDR1 SGHRS, CDR2 YFSETQ. Trimming took 0 bases from V and 0 from J; bases not matched to a gene: 5. This CDR3 has 16 amino acids. The CDR3 reads CASSLAKGQTNYGYTF. The CDR3, as DNA: TGCGCCAGCAGCTTGGCAAAGGGACAGACTAACTATGGCTACACCTTC.

In DNA form, the CDR3 reads TGTGCCAGCAGTTGGCAGATCTCCTACGAGCAGTACTTC. It specifies CASSWQISYEQYF. The chain recombines TRBV6-5 with TRBJ2-7; D is unresolved. CDR1 is MNHEY, CDR2 SVGAGI, per germline. CDR3 length equals 13 residues. With 4 bases removed from V and 0 bases from J, the gap between germline ends came to 7 bases.